This TCR beta chain was identified during a study of cytomegalovirus exposure and HLA in healthy donors. 60 Vbeta and 13 Jbeta primers were used in PCR. TCRdb's table, derived via immunoSEQ multiplex PCR, lists solely in-frame clones and lacks some. The sample carries 100,000 to 150,000 clones, roughly 70% recorded once. Between the trimmed V and J ends, which lost 8 bases and 7 bases, there was a span of 18 bases. The CDR3 extends over 15 amino acids. The germline V gene has CDR1 SGHTA and CDR2 FQGNSA. V usage is TRBV7-2 and J usage is TRBJ1-6; perhaps TRBD1 as D (6 bases). Sequences were obtained from PBMCs. The source is a man aged 35-49 years in good health and CMV-seropositive. DNA of the CDR3: TGTGCCAGCGGGCATTCAGGGGCCGGGAATTCACCCCTCCACTTT. The encoded protein is CASGHSGAGNSPLHF. Supplemented by reference TRBV7-2 and TRBJ1-6, the full variable domain reads GAGVSQSPSNKVTEKGKDVELRCDPISGHTALYWYRQSLGQGLEFLIYFQGNSAPDKSGLPSDRFSAERTGGSVSTLTIQRTQQEDSAVYLCASGHSGAGNSPLHFGNGTRLTVT.